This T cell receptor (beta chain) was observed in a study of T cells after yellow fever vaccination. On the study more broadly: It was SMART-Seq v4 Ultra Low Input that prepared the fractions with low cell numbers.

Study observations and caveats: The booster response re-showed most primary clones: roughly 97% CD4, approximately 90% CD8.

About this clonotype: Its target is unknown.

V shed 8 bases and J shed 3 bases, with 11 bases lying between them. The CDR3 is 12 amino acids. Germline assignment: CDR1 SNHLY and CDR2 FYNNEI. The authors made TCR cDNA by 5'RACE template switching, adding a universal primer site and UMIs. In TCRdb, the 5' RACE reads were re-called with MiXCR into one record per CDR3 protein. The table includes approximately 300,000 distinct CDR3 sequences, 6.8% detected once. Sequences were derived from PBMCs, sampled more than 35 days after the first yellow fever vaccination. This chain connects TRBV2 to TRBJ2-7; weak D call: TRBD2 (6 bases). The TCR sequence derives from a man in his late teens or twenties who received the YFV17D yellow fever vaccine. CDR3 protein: CASRRDLYEQYF. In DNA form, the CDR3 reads TGTGCCAGCCGGCGGGACCTCTACGAGCAGTACTTC.